The 5 T cell receptor beta chains presented below share a single source sample, sequenced in a study of blood T cell repertoires in COVID-19. Sequenced by immunoSEQ multiplex PCR; TCRdb stores in-frame clones only, minus some. The table has 11,000 to 15,000 clones, more than 80% seen once. Sequencing input: peripheral blood. Receptor source: a human donor in a cohort sampled during active COVID-19.

The V gene is TRBV5-1, the J gene TRBJ1-3; D not certain. Trimming pared 0 bases from V and 3 bases from J, leaving 10 bases between. Germline V gene sequence: CDR1 SGHRS, CDR2 YFSETQ. The CDR3 is made up of 15 amino acids. CDR3 in DNA: TGCGCCAGCAGCTTGGATGGCCCCAGTGGAAACACCATATATTTT. Protein: CASSLDGPSGNTIYF.

This chain connects TRBV27 to TRBJ2-1, with 10 positions matching TRBD2. The germline CDR1 and CDR2 sequences are MNHEY and SMNVEV (reference sequence). The CDR3 is 12 amino acids. With V trimmed by 5 bases and J by 15 bases, 7 bases remained unmatched. DNA of the CDR3: TGTGCCAGCAGTCCGCAGCGGGAGGGCTGGTTCTTC. Translating it yields CASSPQREGWFF.

The CDR3 region is CASSSNWRITDTQYF. The CDR3 bases are TGTGCCAGCAGCTCTAATTGGCGGATCACAGATACGCAGTATTTT. The chain is built from TRBV7-2 and TRBJ2-3; D unclear. The CDR3 runs 15 residues. Trimming shortened V by 4 bases and J by 2 bases, and 13 bases separated the two germline ends. The V gene's germline CDR1 is SGHTA and CDR2 FQGNSA.

This chain uses TRBV11-2 with TRBJ1-4; D gene uncertain. From germline, CDR1 is SGHAT and CDR2 FQNNGV. CDR3 size: 14 residues. V was trimmed by 5 bases and J by 6 bases, leaving 13 bases between them. The chain's CDR3 is CASSPHTADEKLFF. The CDR3 bases are TGTGCCAGCAGCCCTCACACCGCGGATGAAAAACTGTTTTTT. Complete variable domain (other parts from reference TRBV11-2 and TRBJ1-4): EAGVAQSPRYKIIEKRQSVAFWCNPISGHATLYWYQQILGQGPKLLIQFQNNGVVDDSQLPKDRFSAERLKGVDSTLKIQPAKLEDSAVYLCASSPHTADEKLFFGSGTQLSVL.

This chain uses TRBV7-2 with TRBJ1-1; D remains ambiguous. V lost 5 bases and J 1 base, leaving 14 bases between the germline ends. Germline V gene sequence: CDR1 SGHTA, CDR2 FQGNSA. CDR3 length: 15 residues. The CDR3, as DNA: TGTGCCAGCAGCCCCGCCGGCAGGTGGAACACTGAAGCTTTCTTT. The encoded protein is CASSPAGRWNTEAFF.